This T cell receptor (beta chain) comes out of a study of T-cell reconstitution after alpha-beta-depleted transplantation in children. The library targeted TCRbeta and was prepared with unique molecular identifiers. TCRdb re-analysed the PCR reads in MiXCR, keeping a single row per CDR3 protein. The table includes around 240,000 distinct CDR3 sequences, 9.7% detected once. CDR1 and CDR2 (germline): SQVTM, ANQGSEA. V was clipped by 3 bases and J by 1 base, with 12 bases between them. The CDR3 runs to 14 residues. The genes are TRBV29-1 and TRBJ2-5; a possible D gene is TRBD1 (6 bases). The sequences come from PBMCs from the stem cell graft donor, collected from the stem cell graft. The source is a human donor who donated a stem cell graft to a child with SCID. CDR3 DNA sequence: TGCAGCGTTGATGAGACAGGACTCCAAGAGACCCAGTACTTC. Translation: CSVDETGLQETQYF.